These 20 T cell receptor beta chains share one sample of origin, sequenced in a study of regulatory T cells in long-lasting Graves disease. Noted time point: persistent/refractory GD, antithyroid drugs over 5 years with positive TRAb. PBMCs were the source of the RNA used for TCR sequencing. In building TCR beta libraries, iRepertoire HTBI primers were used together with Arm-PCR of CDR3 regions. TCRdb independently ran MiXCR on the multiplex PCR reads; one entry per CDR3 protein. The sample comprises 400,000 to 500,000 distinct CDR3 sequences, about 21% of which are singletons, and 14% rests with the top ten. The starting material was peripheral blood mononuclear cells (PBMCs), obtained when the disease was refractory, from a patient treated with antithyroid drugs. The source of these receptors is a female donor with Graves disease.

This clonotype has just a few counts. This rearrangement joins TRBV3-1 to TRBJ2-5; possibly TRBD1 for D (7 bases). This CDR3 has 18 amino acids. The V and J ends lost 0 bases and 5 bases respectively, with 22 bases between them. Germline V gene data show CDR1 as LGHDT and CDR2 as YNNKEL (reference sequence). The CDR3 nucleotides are TGTGCCAGCAGCCAAGAATGGGGAGGCAGGGGGATGGTGGAGACCCAGTACTTC. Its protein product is CASSQEWGGRGMVETQYF.

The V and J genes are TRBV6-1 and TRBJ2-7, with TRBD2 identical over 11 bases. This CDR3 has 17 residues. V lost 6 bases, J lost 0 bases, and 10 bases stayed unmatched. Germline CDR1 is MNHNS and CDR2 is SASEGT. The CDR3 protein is CASRNAILAGASYEQYF. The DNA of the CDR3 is TGTGCCAGCAGAAACGCTATACTAGCGGGGGCCTCCTACGAGCAGTACTTC.

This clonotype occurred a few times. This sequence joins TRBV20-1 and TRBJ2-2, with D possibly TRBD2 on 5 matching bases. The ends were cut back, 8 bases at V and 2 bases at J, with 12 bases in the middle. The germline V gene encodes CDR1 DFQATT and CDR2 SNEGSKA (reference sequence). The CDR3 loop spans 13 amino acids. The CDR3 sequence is CSSLGENTGELFF. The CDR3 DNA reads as TGCAGTTCACTGGGAGAAAACACCGGGGAGCTGTTTTTT.

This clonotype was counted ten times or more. CDR3 nucleotide sequence: TGTGCCAGCAGTGGTGGAGACACTGAAGCTTTCTTT. This sequence encodes CASSGGDTEAFF. The V gene is TRBV2, the J gene TRBJ1-1; D ambiguous. CDR3 length: 12 residues. Between the trimmed V and J ends, which lost 4 bases and 3 bases, there was a span of 6 bases. CDR1 and CDR2 from the germline V gene are SNHLY and FYNNEI.

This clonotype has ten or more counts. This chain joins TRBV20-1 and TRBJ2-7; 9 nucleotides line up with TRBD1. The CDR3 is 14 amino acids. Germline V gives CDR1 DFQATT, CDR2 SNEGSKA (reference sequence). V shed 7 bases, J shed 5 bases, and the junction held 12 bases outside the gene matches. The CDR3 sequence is CSVGRDRAFHEQYF. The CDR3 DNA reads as TGCAGTGTGGGTAGGGACAGGGCTTTCCACGAGCAGTACTTC.

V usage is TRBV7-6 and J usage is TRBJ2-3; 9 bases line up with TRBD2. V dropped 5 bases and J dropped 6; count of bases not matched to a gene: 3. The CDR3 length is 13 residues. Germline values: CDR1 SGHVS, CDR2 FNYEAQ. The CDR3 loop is CASSGGGADTQYF. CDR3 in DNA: TGTGCCAGCAGCGGCGGGGGGGCGGATACGCAGTATTTT.

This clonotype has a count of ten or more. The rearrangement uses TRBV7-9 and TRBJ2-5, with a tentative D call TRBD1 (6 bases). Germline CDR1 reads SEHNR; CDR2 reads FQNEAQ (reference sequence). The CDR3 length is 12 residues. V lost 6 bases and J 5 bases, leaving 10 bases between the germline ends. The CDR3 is CASSFGQETQYF. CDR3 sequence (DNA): TGTGCCAGCAGTTTCGGACAGGAGACCCAGTACTTC.

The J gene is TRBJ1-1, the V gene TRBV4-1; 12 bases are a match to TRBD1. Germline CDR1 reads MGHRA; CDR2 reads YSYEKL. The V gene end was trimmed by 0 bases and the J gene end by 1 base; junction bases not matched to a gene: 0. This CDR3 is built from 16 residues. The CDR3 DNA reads TGCGCCAGCAGCCAAGAGGGACAGGGGGCGAACACTGAAGCTTTCTTT. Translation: CASSQEGQGANTEAFF.

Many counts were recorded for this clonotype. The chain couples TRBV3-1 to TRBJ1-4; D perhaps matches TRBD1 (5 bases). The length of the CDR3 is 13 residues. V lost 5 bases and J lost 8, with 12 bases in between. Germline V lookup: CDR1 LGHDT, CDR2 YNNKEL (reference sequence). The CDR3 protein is CASSDLQVEKLFF. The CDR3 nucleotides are TGTGCCAGCAGCGACCTACAGGTCGAAAAACTGTTTTTT.

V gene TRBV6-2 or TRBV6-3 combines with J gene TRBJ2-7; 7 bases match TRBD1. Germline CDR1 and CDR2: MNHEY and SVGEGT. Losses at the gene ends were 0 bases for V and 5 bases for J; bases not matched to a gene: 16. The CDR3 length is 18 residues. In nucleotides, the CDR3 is TGTGCCAGCAGTTACTCTGCTACAGGGGTATCCCTCCTCAACGAGCAGTACTTC. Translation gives CASSYSATGVSLLNEQYF.

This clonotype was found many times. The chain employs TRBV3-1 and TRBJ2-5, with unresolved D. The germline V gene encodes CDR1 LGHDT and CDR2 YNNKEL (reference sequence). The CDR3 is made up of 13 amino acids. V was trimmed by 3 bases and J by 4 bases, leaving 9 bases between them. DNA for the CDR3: TGTGCCAGCAGCCATGGAGCTGGAGAGACCCAGTACTTC. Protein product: CASSHGAGETQYF.

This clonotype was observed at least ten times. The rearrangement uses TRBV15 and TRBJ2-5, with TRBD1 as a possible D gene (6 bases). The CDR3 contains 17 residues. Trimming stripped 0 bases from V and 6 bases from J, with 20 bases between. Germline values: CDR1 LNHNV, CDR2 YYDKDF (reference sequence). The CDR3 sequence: CATSRDLQQGEKKTQYF. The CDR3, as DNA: TGTGCCACCAGCAGAGATCTGCAACAGGGCGAGAAGAAGACCCAGTACTTC.

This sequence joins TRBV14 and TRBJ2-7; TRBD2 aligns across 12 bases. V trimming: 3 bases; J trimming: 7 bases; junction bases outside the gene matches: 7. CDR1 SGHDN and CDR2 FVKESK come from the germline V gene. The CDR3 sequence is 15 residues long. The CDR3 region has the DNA TGTGCCAGCAGCCACGGACTAGCGGGATATAGTGAGCAGTACTTC. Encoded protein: CASSHGLAGYSEQYF.

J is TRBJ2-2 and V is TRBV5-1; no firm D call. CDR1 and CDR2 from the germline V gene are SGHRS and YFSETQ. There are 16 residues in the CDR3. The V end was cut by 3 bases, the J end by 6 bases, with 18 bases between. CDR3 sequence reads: CASSWVRAPGAGELFF. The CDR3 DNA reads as TGCGCCAGCAGCTGGGTCCGGGCCCCCGGCGCCGGGGAGCTGTTTTTT.

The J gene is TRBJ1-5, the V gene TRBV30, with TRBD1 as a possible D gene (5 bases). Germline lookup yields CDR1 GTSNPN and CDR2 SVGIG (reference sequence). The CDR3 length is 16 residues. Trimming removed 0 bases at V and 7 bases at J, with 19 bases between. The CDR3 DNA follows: TGTGCCTGGAGTGTAAATTTGTTGGGACGAGGGCAGCCCCAGCATTTT. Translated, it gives CAWSVNLLGRGQPQHF.

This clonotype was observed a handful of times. The CDR3 DNA reads as TGTGCCAGCAGCCAAGAATTGGACAGCCGCCCCTACAATGAGCAGTTCTTC. Translation: CASSQELDSRPYNEQFF. The chain combines TRBV3-1 with TRBJ2-1, with D perhaps matching TRBD1 (6 bases). CDR3 length: 17 amino acids. The V and J ends lost 0 bases and 2 bases respectively, with 14 bases between them. From germline, CDR1 is LGHDT and CDR2 YNNKEL (reference sequence).

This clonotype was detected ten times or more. The CDR3 DNA reads TGTGCCAGCATGCCGACTCGGGCATTGGGGCCTAATGAAAAACTGTTTTTT. Its protein is CASMPTRALGPNEKLFF. V gene TRBV28 combines with J gene TRBJ1-4; D may be TRBD1 (5 bases). CDR3 size: 17 residues. The V end lost 7 bases, the J end lost 3 bases, and 21 bases lay between the germline ends. The germline CDR1 and CDR2 sequences are MDHEN and SYDVKM. Using reference TRBV28 and TRBJ1-4 for the parts outside the CDR3, the full variable domain is DVKVTQSSRYLVKRTGEKVFLECVQDMDHENMFWYRQDPGLGLRLIYFSYDVKMKEKGDIPEGYSVSREKKERFSLILESASTNQTSMYLCASMPTRALGPNEKLFFGSGTQLSVL.

The CDR3 here is CASSWLGTDYGYTF. The CDR3 region has the DNA TGCGCCAGCAGCTGGCTAGGGACGGATTATGGCTACACCTTC. The chain combines TRBV5-1 with TRBJ1-2, with D perhaps TRBD1 (5 bases). Germline CDR1 reads SGHRS; CDR2 reads YFSETQ. V gave up 3 bases and J gave up 5 bases, with 14 bases separating them. This CDR3 spans 14 amino acids.

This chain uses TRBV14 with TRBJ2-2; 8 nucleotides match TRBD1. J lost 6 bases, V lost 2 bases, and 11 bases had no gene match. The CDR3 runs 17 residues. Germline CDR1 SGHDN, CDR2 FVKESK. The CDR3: CASSQPQGQGASGELFF. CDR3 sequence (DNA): TGTGCCAGCAGCCAACCTCAGGGGCAGGGGGCATCCGGGGAGCTGTTTTTT.

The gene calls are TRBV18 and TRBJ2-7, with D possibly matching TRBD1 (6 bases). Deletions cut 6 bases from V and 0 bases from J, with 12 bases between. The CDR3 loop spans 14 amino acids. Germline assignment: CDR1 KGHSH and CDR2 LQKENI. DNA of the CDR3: TGTGCCAGCTCCACCGGACAGAACTCCTACGAGCAGTACTTC. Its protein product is CASSTGQNSYEQYF. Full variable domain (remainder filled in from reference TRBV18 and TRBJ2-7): NAGVMQNPRHLVRRRGQEARLRCSPMKGHSHVYWYRQLPEEGLKFMVYLQKENIIDESGMPKERFSAEFPKEGPSILRIQQVVRGDSAAYFCASSTGQNSYEQYFGPGTRLTVT.